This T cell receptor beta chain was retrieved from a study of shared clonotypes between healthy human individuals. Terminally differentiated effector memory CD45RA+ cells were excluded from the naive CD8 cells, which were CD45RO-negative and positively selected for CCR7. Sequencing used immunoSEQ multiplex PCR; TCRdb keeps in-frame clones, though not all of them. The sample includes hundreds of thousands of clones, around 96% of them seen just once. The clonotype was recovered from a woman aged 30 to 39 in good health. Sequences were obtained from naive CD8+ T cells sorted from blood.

CDR3 sequence reads: CSVLSAAKNIQYF. Written as DNA, the CDR3 is TGCAGCGTCCTCTCCGCGGCGAAAAACATTCAGTACTTC. The chain recombines TRBV29-1 with TRBJ2-4, with unresolved D. This CDR3 has 13 residues. The V gene's germline CDR1 is SQVTM and CDR2 ANQGSEA. V shed 6 bases and J shed 4 bases, with 13 bases lying between them.